This T cell receptor beta chain was identified in a study of blood T cell repertoires in COVID-19. On the study more broadly: Whether acute or convalescent, the COVID-19 samples came from the United States, Italy and Spain. T cells, B-cell-depleted T cells, or PBMCs supplied cDNA or gDNA.

The germline CDR1 and CDR2 sequences are WSHSY and SAAADI. V was cut by 2 bases and J by 3 bases, with 13 bases left in between. The CDR3 is 16 residues long. This table comes from immunoSEQ multiplex PCR, and its TCRdb copy is limited to in-frame clones, with some not included. Counted here are roughly 100,000 clones, more than 70% occurring once; the ten biggest clones make up 17%. The specimen was peripheral blood. The J gene is TRBJ2-2, the V gene TRBV10-2; D is perhaps TRBD2 (6 bases). This receptor was identified in an elderly woman in a cohort sampled during active COVID-19. The DNA of the CDR3 is TGCGCCAGCAGTGAGGGTGGGACTTTCGACACCGGGGAGCTGTTTTTT. It encodes CASSEGGTFDTGELFF.